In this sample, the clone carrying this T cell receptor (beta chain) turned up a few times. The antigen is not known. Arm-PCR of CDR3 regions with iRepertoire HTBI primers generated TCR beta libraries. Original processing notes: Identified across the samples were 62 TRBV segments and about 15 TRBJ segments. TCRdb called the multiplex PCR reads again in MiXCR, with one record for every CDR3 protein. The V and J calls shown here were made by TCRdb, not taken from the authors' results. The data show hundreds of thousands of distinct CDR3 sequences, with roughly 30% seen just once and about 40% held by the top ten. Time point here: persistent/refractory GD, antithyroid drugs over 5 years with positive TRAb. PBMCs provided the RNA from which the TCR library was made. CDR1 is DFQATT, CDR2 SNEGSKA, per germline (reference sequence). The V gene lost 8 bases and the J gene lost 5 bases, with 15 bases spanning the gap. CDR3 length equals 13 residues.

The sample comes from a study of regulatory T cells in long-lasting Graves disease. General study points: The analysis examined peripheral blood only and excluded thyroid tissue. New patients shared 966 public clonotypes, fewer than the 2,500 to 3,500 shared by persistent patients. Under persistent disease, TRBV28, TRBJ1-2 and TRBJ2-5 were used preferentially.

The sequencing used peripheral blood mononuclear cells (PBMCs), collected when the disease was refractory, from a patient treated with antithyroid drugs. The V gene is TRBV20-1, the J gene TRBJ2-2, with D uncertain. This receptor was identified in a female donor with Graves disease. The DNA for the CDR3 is TGCAGTTGCTCTCCCCGAGTGACCGGGGAGCTGTTTTTT. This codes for CSCSPRVTGELFF.